Described below is a single T cell receptor (beta chain) sequence and its context. Original processing notes: Amplifying reference gene primers gave estimates of nucleated cell counts. Generated by immunoSEQ multiplex PCR, the TCRdb table keeps only in-frame clones and is missing some. Clone size and V and J calls were adopted from that table, with D and trimming inferred from the DNA. This table has 190,000 or so clones, roughly nine tenths appearing once. This entry is derived from a study of blood T cell repertoires in COVID-19. Sequenced input: peripheral blood. The sequence derives from a woman aged 70 to 79 with acute or convalescent COVID-19.

The CDR3 bases are TGTGCCAGCAGTCCCGGGACAGGGGGCTACAATGAGCAGTTCTTC. Its protein product is CASSPGTGGYNEQFF. The V call is TRBV2, the J call TRBJ2-1; TRBD1 matches at 11 bases. There are 15 residues in the CDR3. The trim removed 5 bases at V and 3 bases at J, leaving 3 bases unmatched. CDR1 and CDR2 from the germline V gene are SNHLY and FYNNEI.